Sequencing of this T cell receptor beta chain was carried out in a study of T cells in Graves' hyperthyroidism and ophthalmopathy. Extraction of PBMCs used approximately 10 ml of fresh peripheral blood. Per the germline V gene, CDR1 is SGHTA and CDR2 is FQGNSA. CDR3 size: 16 residues. V was cut by 2 bases and J by 6 bases, with 16 bases left in between. Authors of the study amplified TCR beta CDR3 regions from RNA transcripts. HTBI primers were used for first-round RT-PCR of the TCR CDR3. From the multiplex PCR reads, TCRdb called clonotypes with MiXCR, one entry per CDR3 protein. Among around 340,000 distinct CDR3 sequences, about a sixth were seen once, and the ten largest hold around a third.

This TCR was recovered from a woman in her twenties or thirties with Graves' hyperthyroidism that later progressed to Graves' ophthalmopathy. Sequencing was carried out using blood. The rearrangement uses TRBV7-2 and TRBJ2-2; D possibly corresponds to TRBD2 (7 bases). DNA of the CDR3: TGTGCCAGCAGCTTACCTCTGGGGGGGGGCCCCGGGGAGCTGTTTTTT. It translates to CASSLPLGGGPGELFF.